The 3 T cell receptor beta chains below all came from one sample that was sequenced in a study. Each CDR3 protein is one row after TCRdb ran MiXCR on the RT-PCR reads. Of about 700,000 distinct CDR3 sequences listed, around 14% are singletons. The sample taken for sequencing was memory CD4+ T cells from blood. These receptors originate from a female donor in good health, serving as a healthy control.

This clonotype was seen ten or more times. The chain combines TRBV12-3 or TRBV12-4 with TRBJ1-1; a weak D match, TRBD1 (6 bases). V lost 1 base and J lost 7, with 10 bases in between. The CDR3 totals 13 residues. DNA for the CDR3: TGTGCCAGCAGTTTAGACAGGGCTGGTGAAGCTTTCTTT. Its translation: CASSLDRAGEAFF.

The chain couples TRBV11-3 to TRBJ2-7, with D maybe TRBD2 (5 bases). The CDR3 has 14 residues. Trimming stripped 3 bases from V and 7 bases from J, with 16 bases between. Germline-derived CDR1 and CDR2 are SGHNT and YENEEA. This CDR3 reads CASSLTLASMEQYF. As DNA, the CDR3 is TGTGCCAGCAGCTTGACCCTCGCTAGCATGGAGCAGTACTTC.

V is TRBV20-1 and J is TRBJ1-3; 8 bases are shared with TRBD1. From germline, CDR1 is DFQATT and CDR2 SNEGSKA (reference sequence). V trimming: 6 bases; J trimming: 0 bases; junction bases outside the gene matches: 10. The CDR3 spans 16 residues. The CDR3 region is CSALFPQGDSGNTIYF. The CDR3 DNA follows: TGCAGTGCCCTCTTCCCACAGGGGGACTCTGGAAACACCATATATTTT.